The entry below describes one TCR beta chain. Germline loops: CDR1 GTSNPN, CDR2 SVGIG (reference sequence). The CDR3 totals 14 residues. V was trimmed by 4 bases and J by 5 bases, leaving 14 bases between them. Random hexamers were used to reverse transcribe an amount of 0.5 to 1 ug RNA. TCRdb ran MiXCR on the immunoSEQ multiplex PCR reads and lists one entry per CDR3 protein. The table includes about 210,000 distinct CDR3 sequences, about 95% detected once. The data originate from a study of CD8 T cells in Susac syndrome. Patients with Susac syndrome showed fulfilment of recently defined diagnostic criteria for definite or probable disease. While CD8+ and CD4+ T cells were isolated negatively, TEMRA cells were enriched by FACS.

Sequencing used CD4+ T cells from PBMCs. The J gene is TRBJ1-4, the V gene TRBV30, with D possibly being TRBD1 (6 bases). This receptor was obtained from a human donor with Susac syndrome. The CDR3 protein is CAWNYRDRNEKLFF. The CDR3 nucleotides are TGTGCCTGGAACTACAGGGACCGGAATGAAAAACTGTTTTTT.